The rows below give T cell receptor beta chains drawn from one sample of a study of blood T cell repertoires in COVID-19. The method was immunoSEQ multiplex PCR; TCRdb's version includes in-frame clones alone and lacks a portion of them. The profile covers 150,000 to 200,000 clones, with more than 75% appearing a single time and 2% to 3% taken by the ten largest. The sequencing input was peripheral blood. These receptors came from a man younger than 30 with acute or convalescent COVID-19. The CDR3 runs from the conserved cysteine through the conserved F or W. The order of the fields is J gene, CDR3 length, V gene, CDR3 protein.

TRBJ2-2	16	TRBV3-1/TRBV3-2	CASSQVGGADTGELFF
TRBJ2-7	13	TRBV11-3	CASSRRAAEEQYF
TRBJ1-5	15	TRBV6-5	CASSPGEGRNQPQHF
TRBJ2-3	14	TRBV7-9	CASSLVGATDTQYF
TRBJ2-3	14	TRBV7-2	CASSSGLSTDTQYF
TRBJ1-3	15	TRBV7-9	CASGYRDRGGNTIYF
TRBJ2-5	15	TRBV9	CASSGPQGIQETQYF
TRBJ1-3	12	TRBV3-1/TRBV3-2	CASSQERETIYF
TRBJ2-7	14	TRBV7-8	CASSLGHRVDEQYF
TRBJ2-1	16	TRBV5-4	CASSAGLHGGGNEQFF
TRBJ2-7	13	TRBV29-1	CSVEDRATYEQYF
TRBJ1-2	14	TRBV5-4	CASSKDRGDYGYTF
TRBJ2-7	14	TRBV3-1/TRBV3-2	CASSQGMLAEAQYF
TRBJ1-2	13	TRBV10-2	CASSDRVINGYTF
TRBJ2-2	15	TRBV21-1	CASSSGTENTGELFF
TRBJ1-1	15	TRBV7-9	CASSSRTARNGEAFF
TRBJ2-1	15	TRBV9	CASSVEPSGTDEQFF
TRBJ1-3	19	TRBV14	CASSQDLQGHSASGNTIYF
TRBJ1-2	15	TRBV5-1	CASSLGTGGLYGYTF
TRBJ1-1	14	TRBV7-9	CASSLMTGDTEAFF
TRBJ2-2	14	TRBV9	CASTREVETGELFF
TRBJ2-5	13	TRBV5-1	CASTVAGEETQYF
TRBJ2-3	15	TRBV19	CASAEGDRGPDTQYF
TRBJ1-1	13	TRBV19	CASSMGSTTEAFF